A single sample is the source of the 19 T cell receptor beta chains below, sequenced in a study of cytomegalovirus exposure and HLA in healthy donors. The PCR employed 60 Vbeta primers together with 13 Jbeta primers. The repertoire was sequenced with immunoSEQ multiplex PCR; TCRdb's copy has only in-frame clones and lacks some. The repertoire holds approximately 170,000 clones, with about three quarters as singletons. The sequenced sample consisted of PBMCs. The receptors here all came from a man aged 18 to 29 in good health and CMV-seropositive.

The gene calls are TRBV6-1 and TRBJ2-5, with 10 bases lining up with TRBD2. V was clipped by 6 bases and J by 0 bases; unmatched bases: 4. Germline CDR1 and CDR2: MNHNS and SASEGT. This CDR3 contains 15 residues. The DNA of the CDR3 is TGTGCCAGCAGAGGTAGCGGGGGGTACCAAGAGACCCAGTACTTC. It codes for CASRGSGGYQETQYF.

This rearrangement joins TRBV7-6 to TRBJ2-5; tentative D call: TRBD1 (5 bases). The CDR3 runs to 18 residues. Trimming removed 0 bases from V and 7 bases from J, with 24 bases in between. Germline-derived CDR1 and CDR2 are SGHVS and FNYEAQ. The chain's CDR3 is CASSLAPRSRGTARTQYF. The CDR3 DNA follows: TGTGCCAGCAGCTTAGCCCCCAGGTCAAGGGGCACCGCCAGGACCCAGTACTTC.

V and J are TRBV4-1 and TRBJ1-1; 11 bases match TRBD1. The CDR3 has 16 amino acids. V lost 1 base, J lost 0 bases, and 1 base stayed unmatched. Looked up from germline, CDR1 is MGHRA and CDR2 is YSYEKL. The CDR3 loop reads CASSQGTGGLNTEAFF. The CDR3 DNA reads TGCGCCAGCAGCCAAGGGACAGGGGGCCTGAACACTGAAGCTTTCTTT.

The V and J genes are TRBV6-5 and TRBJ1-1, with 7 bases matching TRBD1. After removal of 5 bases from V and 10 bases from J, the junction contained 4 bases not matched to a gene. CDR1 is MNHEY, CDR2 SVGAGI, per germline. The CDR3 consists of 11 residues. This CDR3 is CASSQGGRAFF. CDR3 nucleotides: TGTGCCAGCAGTCAGGGGGGTCGAGCTTTCTTT.

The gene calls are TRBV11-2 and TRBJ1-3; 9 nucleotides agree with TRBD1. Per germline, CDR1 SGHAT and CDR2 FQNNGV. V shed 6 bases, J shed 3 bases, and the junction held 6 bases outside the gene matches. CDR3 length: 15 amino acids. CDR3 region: CASSTRDRVGNTIYF. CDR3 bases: TGTGCCAGCAGTACCCGGGACAGGGTTGGAAACACCATATATTTT.

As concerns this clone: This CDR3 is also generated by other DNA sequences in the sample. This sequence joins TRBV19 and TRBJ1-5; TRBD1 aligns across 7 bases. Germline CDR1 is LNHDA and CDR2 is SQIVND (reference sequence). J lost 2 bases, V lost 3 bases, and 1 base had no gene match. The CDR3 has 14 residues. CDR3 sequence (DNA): TGTGCCAGTAGTATCGGACAGGGCAATCAGCCCCAGCATTTT. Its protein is CASSIGQGNQPQHF.

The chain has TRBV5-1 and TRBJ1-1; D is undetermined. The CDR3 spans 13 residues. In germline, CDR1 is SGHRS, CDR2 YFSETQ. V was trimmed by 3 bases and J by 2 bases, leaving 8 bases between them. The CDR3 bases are TGCGCCAGCAGCTCGGGGATCAACACTGAAGCTTTCTTT. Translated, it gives CASSSGINTEAFF.

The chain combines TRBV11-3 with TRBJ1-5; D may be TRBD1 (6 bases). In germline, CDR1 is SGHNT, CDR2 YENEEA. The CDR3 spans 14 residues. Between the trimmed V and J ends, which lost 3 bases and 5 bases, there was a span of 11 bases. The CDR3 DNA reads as TGTGCCAGCAGCTTCCAGGGGCCGGATCAGCCCCAGCATTTT. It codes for CASSFQGPDQPQHF.

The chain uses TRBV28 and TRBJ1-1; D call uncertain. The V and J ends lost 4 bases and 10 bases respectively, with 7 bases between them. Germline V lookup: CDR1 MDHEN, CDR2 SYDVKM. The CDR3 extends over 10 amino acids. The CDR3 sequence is CASSSRRAFF. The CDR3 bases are TGTGCCAGCAGTTCTCGGAGAGCTTTCTTT.

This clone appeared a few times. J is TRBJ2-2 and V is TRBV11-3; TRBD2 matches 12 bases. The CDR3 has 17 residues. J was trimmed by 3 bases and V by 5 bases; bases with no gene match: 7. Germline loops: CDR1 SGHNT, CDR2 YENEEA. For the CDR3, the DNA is TGTGCCAGCAGCGCGGGACTAGCGGGCTCCTACACCGGGGAGCTGTTTTTT. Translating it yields CASSAGLAGSYTGELFF.

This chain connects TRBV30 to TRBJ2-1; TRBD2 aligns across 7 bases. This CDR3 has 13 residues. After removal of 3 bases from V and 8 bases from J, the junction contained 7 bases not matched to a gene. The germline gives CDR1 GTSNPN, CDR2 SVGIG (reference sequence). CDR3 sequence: CAWSGGRADEQFF. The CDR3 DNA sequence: TGTGCCTGGAGCGGAGGGAGGGCCGATGAGCAGTTCTTC. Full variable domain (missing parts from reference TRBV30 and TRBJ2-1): SQTIHQWPATLVQPVGSPLSLECTVEGTSNPNLYWYRQAAGRGLQLLFYSVGIGQISSEVPQNLSASRPQDRQFILSSKKLLLSDSGFYLCAWSGGRADEQFFGPGTRLTVL.

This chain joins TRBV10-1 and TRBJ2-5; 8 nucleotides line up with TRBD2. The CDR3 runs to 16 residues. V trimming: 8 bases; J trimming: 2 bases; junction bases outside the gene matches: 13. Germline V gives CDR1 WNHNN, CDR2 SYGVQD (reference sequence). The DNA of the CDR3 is TGCGCCAGCCCTCTACCCCTACTAGCGGAGCAAGAGACCCAGTACTTC. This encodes CASPLPLLAEQETQYF.

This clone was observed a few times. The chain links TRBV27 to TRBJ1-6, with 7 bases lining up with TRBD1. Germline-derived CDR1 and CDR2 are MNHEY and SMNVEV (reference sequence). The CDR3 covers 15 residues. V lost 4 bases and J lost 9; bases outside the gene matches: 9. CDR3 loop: CASSYRRQGFSPLHF. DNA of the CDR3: TGTGCCAGCAGTTACCGGAGACAGGGTTTTTCACCCCTCCACTTT.

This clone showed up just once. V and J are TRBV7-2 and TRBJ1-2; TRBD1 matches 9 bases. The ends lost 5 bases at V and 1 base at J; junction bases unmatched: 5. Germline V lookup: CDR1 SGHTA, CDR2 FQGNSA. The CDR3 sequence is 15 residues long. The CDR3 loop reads CASSPTGGFNYGYTF. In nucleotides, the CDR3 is TGTGCCAGCAGCCCTACAGGGGGCTTTAACTATGGCTACACCTTC.

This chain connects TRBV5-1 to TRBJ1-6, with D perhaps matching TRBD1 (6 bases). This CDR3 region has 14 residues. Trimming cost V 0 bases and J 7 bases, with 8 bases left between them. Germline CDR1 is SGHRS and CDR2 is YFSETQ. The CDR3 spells CASSLEGGNSPLHF. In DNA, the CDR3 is TGCGCCAGCAGCTTGGAAGGGGGAAATTCACCCCTCCACTTT.

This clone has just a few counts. CDR3: CASSDGGRGGGISSPLHF. The CDR3 coding sequence is TGTGCCAGCAGTGACGGGGGTCGGGGGGGAGGGATTTCTTCACCCCTCCACTTT. The chain joins TRBV6-1 to TRBJ1-6; D may be TRBD1 (5 bases). The length of the CDR3 is 18 residues. V was pared by 3 bases and J by 9 bases, with 24 bases between. Germline V gene sequence: CDR1 MNHNS, CDR2 SASEGT.

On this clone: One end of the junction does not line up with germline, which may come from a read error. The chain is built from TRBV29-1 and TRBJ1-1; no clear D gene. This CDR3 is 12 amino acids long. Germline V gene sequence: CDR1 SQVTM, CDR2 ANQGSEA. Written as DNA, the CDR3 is TGCAGCGTTGTCGCCTCGGCGGCTGAAGATTTCTTT. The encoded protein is CSVVASAAEDFF.

CDR3 in DNA: TGTGCTAGTGGTTTGTTCCAGCACAAGTTGACAGGGTACTACGAGCAGTACGTC. Protein: CASGLFQHKLTGYYEQYV. This chain uses TRBV12-5 with TRBJ2-7; TRBD1 agrees at 7 bases. Trimming at V came to 2 bases and at J to 3 bases, leaving 16 bases not matched to a gene. The CDR3 sequence is 18 residues long. Germline V gene data show CDR1 as LGHNT and CDR2 as FRNRAP.

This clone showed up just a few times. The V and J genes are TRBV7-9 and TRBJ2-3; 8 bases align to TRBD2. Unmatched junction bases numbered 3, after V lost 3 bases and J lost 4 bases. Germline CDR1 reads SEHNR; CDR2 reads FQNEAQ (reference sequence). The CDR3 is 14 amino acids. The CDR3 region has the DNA TGTGCCAGCAGCTTCGGGGGGGACGCAGATACGCAGTATTTT. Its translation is CASSFGGDADTQYF.